The TCR beta chain described here comes from a study of blood T cell repertoires in COVID-19. Overall study: Whether acute or convalescent, the COVID-19 samples came from the United States, Italy and Spain. From T cells, B-cell-depleted T cells, or PBMCs came the material, which was cDNA or gDNA.

Assay: immunoSEQ multiplex PCR; the TCRdb copy retains only in-frame clones and omits some. The sample has about 370,000 clones, around 90% seen once; the top ten hold about 6.8%. CDR1 SGDLS and CDR2 YYNGEE come from the germline V gene. V gave up 3 bases and J gave up 5 bases; unmatched junction bases: 7. The CDR3 sequence is 14 residues long. V gene TRBV9 combines with J gene TRBJ2-7; 8 bases align to TRBD2. This sequence was found in a man in his late teens or twenties with active or convalescent COVID-19. Material for sequencing was peripheral blood. The chain's CDR3 is CASSEGVAGNEQYF. CDR3 bases: TGTGCCAGCAGCGAGGGGGTAGCGGGGAACGAGCAGTACTTC. Together with reference TRBV9 and TRBJ2-7, the CDR3 gives the full variable domain: DSGVTQTPKHLITATGQRVTLRCSPRSGDLSVYWYQQSLDQGLQFLIQYYNGEERAKGNILERFSAQQFPDLHSELNLSSLELGDSALYFCASSEGVAGNEQYFGPGTRLTVT.